The 29 T cell receptor beta chains given below trace back to one sample, sequenced in a study of blood T cell repertoires in COVID-19. The protocol was immunoSEQ multiplex PCR, while the TCRdb copy is restricted to in-frame clones and leaves out a portion. The sample contains over 250,000 clones, over 80% of which appear only once. The specimen was peripheral blood. Receptor source: a woman aged 50 to 60 with COVID-19, enrolled during active disease.

The chain couples TRBV6-6 to TRBJ2-7, with D possibly being TRBD2 (7 bases). The V gene's germline CDR1 is MNHNY and CDR2 SVGAGI (reference sequence). V was shortened by 5 bases and J by 1 base, with 21 bases between the two germline ends. The CDR3 has 17 amino acids. In nucleotides, the CDR3 is TGTGCCAGCAGTCGAAGACAGGCCGGGACTAAATCCTACGAGCAGTACTTC. Translation: CASSRRQAGTKSYEQYF.

V gene TRBV3-1 (or the pseudogene TRBV3-2) combines with J gene TRBJ2-5; D perhaps matches TRBD2 (6 bases). V was cut by 4 bases and J by 1 base, with 10 bases left in between. The CDR3 covers 14 residues. Germline V CDR1 and CDR2: LGHDT, YNNKEL (reference sequence). CDR3 region: CASSPHSGQETQYF. The CDR3 nucleotides are TGTGCCAGCAGCCCCCATAGCGGCCAAGAGACCCAGTACTTC.

The chain is built from TRBV6-5 and TRBJ2-4; TRBD1 matches at 8 bases. V dropped 6 bases and J dropped 7; count of bases not matched to a gene: 11. In germline, CDR1 is MNHEY, CDR2 SVGAGI. CDR3 length: 15 residues. The DNA for the CDR3 is TGTGCCAGCAGAGGGCAGGGGGCAAATTGGAACATTCAGTACTTC. Translation: CASRGQGANWNIQYF.

The rearrangement links TRBV7-9 to TRBJ2-7, with TRBD2 matching 9 bases. The J segment lost 3 bases and the V segment lost 2 bases, leaving 8 bases of the junction unmatched. The CDR3 length is 16 residues. Germline V gives CDR1 SEHNR, CDR2 FQNEAQ (reference sequence). The CDR3 loop reads CASSLPPGGRVYEQYF. The CDR3 DNA reads TGTGCCAGCAGCTTACCCCCCGGCGGGAGGGTCTACGAGCAGTACTTC.

This chain uses TRBV24-1 with TRBJ2-1, with D perhaps matching TRBD1 (6 bases). Germline V gene sequence: CDR1 KGHDR, CDR2 SFDVKD. The CDR3 is 16 amino acids. The V end lost 3 bases, the J end lost 5 bases, and 16 bases lay between the germline ends. The CDR3 region is CATSDPTGLSDNEQFF. The CDR3 coding sequence is TGTGCCACCAGTGATCCTACAGGGTTGTCGGACAATGAGCAGTTCTTC.

The rearrangement links TRBV28 to TRBJ1-2; 11 positions match TRBD1. The CDR3 has 16 residues. Losses at the gene ends were 6 bases for V and 3 bases for J; bases not matched to a gene: 9. Germline V gene data show CDR1 as MDHEN and CDR2 as SYDVKM. The CDR3, as DNA: TGTGCCAGCAGCTATTCCGGGACAGGGGGAGACTATGGCTACACCTTC. This gives the protein CASSYSGTGGDYGYTF.

The chain combines TRBV4-2 with TRBJ2-1; 12 bases are a match to TRBD2. This CDR3 is 17 amino acids long. Germline trimming cut 0 bases from V and 4 bases from J; bases unmatched to any gene: 4. Germline V gene data show CDR1 as LGHNA and CDR2 as YNFKEQ. The CDR3 sequence: CASSQDVLAGGYNEQFF. CDR3 coding DNA: TGTGCCAGCAGCCAAGATGTGCTAGCGGGAGGGTACAATGAGCAGTTCTTC.

V gene TRBV7-2 combines with J gene TRBJ1-1; 8 nucleotides line up with TRBD1. The CDR3 is 12 amino acids. With 6 bases clipped from V and 8 bases from J, the junction kept 5 bases outside the gene matches. CDR1 SGHTA and CDR2 FQGNSA come from the germline V gene. CDR3 residues: CASRARDREAFF. The CDR3 nucleotides are TGTGCCAGCAGGGCCCGGGACAGGGAAGCTTTCTTT.

CDR3 residues: CAWTWGLAGGRDTQYF. The DNA of the CDR3 is TGTGCCTGGACCTGGGGACTAGCGGGGGGCCGGGATACGCAGTATTTT. V gene TRBV30 combines with J gene TRBJ2-3; 15 bases align to TRBD2. CDR3 length: 16 amino acids. The V gene's germline CDR1 is GTSNPN and CDR2 SVGIG (reference sequence). V lost 4 bases, J lost 6 bases, and 8 bases stayed unmatched.

The V call is TRBV13, the J call TRBJ2-3, with D tentatively TRBD1 (6 bases). V gave up 6 bases and J gave up 3 bases, with 10 bases separating them. Per the germline V gene, CDR1 is PRHDT and CDR2 is FYEKMQ (reference sequence). This CDR3 is built from 13 residues. The CDR3 is CASRGRGTDTQYF. CDR3 DNA: TGTGCCAGCAGGGGAAGGGGGACAGATACGCAGTATTTT.

The chain couples TRBV6-5 to TRBJ2-7, with TRBD2 as a possible D gene (5 bases). The CDR3 is 12 amino acids. Trimming stripped 10 bases from V and 1 base from J, with 11 bases between. In germline, CDR1 is MNHEY, CDR2 SVGAGI. CDR3 loop: CATFEGSYEQYF. The CDR3 DNA is TGTGCCACCTTCGAGGGATCCTACGAGCAGTACTTC.

In DNA, the CDR3 is TGTGCCAGCAGTGAATTGGGGGCCCCCTACGAGCAGTACTTC. As protein: CASSELGAPYEQYF. The chain has TRBV6-1 and TRBJ2-7; tentative D call: TRBD1 (6 bases). The V gene lost 2 bases and the J gene lost 2 bases, with 10 bases spanning the gap. Per the germline V gene, CDR1 is MNHNS and CDR2 is SASEGT. The CDR3 is 14 amino acids.

The gene calls are TRBV20-1 and TRBJ2-1; no definite D call. Trimming removed 6 bases at V and 4 bases at J, with 4 bases between. From germline, CDR1 is DFQATT and CDR2 SNEGSKA (reference sequence). There are 10 residues in the CDR3. Here the CDR3 DNA reads TGCAGTGCCGTATACAATGAGCAGTTCTTC. Translated, it gives CSAVYNEQFF.

The gene calls are TRBV18 and TRBJ2-6; a possible D gene is TRBD1 (6 bases). The germline V gene has CDR1 KGHSH and CDR2 LQKENI. The V end lost 5 bases, the J end lost 4 bases, and 9 bases lay between the germline ends. This CDR3 comprises 14 residues. The CDR3 region has the DNA TGTGCCAGCTCAACAGGGTCCGGGGCCAACGTCCTGACTTTC. It is translated as CASSTGSGANVLTF.

V is TRBV2 and J is TRBJ1-1; possible D gene TRBD1, 6 bases. The CDR3 contains 15 residues. CDR1 is SNHLY, CDR2 FYNNEI, per germline. Trimming pared 3 bases from V and 0 bases from J, leaving 11 bases between. CDR3 nucleotide sequence: TGTGCCAGCAGTGACGACAGGCCCATGAACACTGAAGCTTTCTTT. This gives the protein CASSDDRPMNTEAFF. The variable domain in full, with the rest retrieved from reference TRBV2 and TRBJ1-1, is EPEVTQTPSHQVTQMGQEVILRCVPISNHLYFYWYRQILGQKVEFLVSFYNNEISEKSEIFDDQFSVERPDGSNFTLKIRSTKLEDSAMYFCASSDDRPMNTEAFFGQGTRLTVV.

This clone was seen just once. The V and J genes are TRBV2 and TRBJ1-2, with 9 bases matching TRBD1. The V gene's germline CDR1 is SNHLY and CDR2 FYNNEI. There are 15 residues in the CDR3. Trimming took 5 bases from V and 8 from J; bases not matched to a gene: 12. This chain's CDR3 is CASSFLQGAQRGYTF. The CDR3 nucleotides are TGTGCCAGCAGTTTTTTACAGGGGGCCCAGCGAGGCTACACCTTC.

This sequence joins TRBV5-1 and TRBJ1-5, with a possible D match to TRBD1 (6 bases). In germline, CDR1 is SGHRS, CDR2 YFSETQ. V lost 4 bases and J lost 4, with 9 bases in between. This CDR3 is 13 amino acids long. CDR3 DNA: TGCGCCAGCAGCCTGCAGGGGAATCAGCCCCAGCATTTT. It is translated as CASSLQGNQPQHF.

The V call is TRBV10-3, the J call TRBJ1-2; no clear D. Germline loops: CDR1 ENHRY, CDR2 SYGVKD. Deletions cut 4 bases from V and 2 bases from J, with 14 bases between. The CDR3 is 15 residues long. The chain's CDR3 is CAISAIEVPNYGYTF. The CDR3 DNA follows: TGTGCCATCAGTGCTATAGAGGTTCCCAACTATGGCTACACCTTC.

The genes are TRBV7-2 and TRBJ1-6; no clear D. Germline CDR1 reads SGHTA; CDR2 reads FQGNSA. CDR3 length: 14 residues. V was clipped by 0 bases and J by 4 bases, with 4 bases between them. CDR3 in amino acids: CASSLAEYNSPLHF. The CDR3, as DNA: TGTGCCAGCAGCTTAGCGGAGTATAATTCACCCCTCCACTTT.

This clone was detected only once. The V call is TRBV4-2, the J call TRBJ1-2, with TRBD1 matching over 7 bases. The ends lost 0 bases at V and 5 bases at J; junction bases unmatched: 6. CDR3 length: 15 amino acids. Per germline, CDR1 LGHNA and CDR2 YNFKEQ. CDR3 sequence (DNA): TGTGCCAGCAGCCAAGATAGCAGGGACAGTTATGGCTACACCTTC. Residues: CASSQDSRDSYGYTF.

The CDR3: CAWGTGGDTEAFF. CDR3 DNA sequence: TGTGCCTGGGGGACAGGGGGTGACACTGAAGCTTTCTTT. The V gene is TRBV30, the J gene TRBJ1-1, with TRBD1 matching 11 bases. V was clipped by 5 bases and J by 3 bases; unmatched bases: 2. Germline CDR1 is GTSNPN and CDR2 is SVGIG (reference sequence). The CDR3 has 13 amino acids. The full variable domain, rest sourced from reference TRBV30 and TRBJ1-1, is SQTIHQWPATLVQPVGSPLSLECTVEGTSNPNLYWYRQAAGRGLQLLFYSVGIGQISSEVPQNLSASRPQDRQFILSSKKLLLSDSGFYLCAWGTGGDTEAFFGQGTRLTVV.

V is TRBV11-3 and J is TRBJ1-1, with D perhaps TRBD1 (5 bases). The CDR3 covers 15 residues. Trimming removed 0 bases from V and 6 bases from J, with 14 bases in between. Germline V lookup: CDR1 SGHNT, CDR2 YENEEA. In DNA form, the CDR3 reads TGTGCCAGCAGCTTAGATGGGGGAGGATACGCTGAAGCTTTCTTT. Protein: CASSLDGGGYAEAFF.

The chain links TRBV20-1 to TRBJ1-4, with 7 positions matching TRBD1. The CDR3 has 16 amino acids. J lost 3 bases, V lost 3 bases, and 10 bases had no gene match. CDR1 and CDR2 (germline): DFQATT, SNEGSKA (reference sequence). The CDR3 loop reads CSASKGQGGANEKLFF. The CDR3 nucleotides read TGCAGTGCTAGTAAGGGGCAGGGGGGAGCTAATGAAAAACTGTTTTTT.

This sequence joins TRBV11-2 and TRBJ2-7; D remains ambiguous. Germline values: CDR1 SGHAT, CDR2 FQNNGV. V was pared by 5 bases and J by 4 bases, with 18 bases between. There are 15 residues in the CDR3. The CDR3 sequence: CASSLTTGSGYEQYF. CDR3 sequence (DNA): TGTGCCAGCAGCCTCACCACCGGATCGGGTTACGAGCAGTACTTC.

CDR3 in amino acids: CASNPHRGPYEQYF. The CDR3 nucleotides are TGTGCCAGCAACCCACACAGGGGGCCCTACGAGCAGTACTTC. This chain joins TRBV28 and TRBJ2-7; 9 bases align to TRBD1. The CDR3 spans 14 residues. The V gene end was trimmed by 7 bases and the J gene end by 2 bases; junction bases not matched to a gene: 6. In germline, CDR1 is MDHEN, CDR2 SYDVKM.

The V gene is TRBV29-1, the J gene TRBJ1-3, with D perhaps TRBD1 (6 bases). Germline CDR1 SQVTM, CDR2 ANQGSEA. This CDR3 is built from 14 residues. V lost 4 bases and J 7 bases, leaving 17 bases between the germline ends. The chain's CDR3 is CSVAPQDSMNTIYF. The CDR3, as DNA: TGCAGCGTTGCCCCCCAGGACAGTATGAACACCATATATTTT.

The V call is TRBV27, the J call TRBJ1-2; the match to TRBD1 covers 10 bases. The CDR3 length is 14 residues. Germline V CDR1 and CDR2: MNHEY, SMNVEV (reference sequence). Germline trimming cut 10 bases from V and 3 bases from J; bases unmatched to any gene: 8. CDR3 nucleotides: TGTGCCACCCATGCAGGGACAGGGGACTATGGCTACACCTTC. Its translation is CATHAGTGDYGYTF.

This sequence joins TRBV6-5 and TRBJ2-7, with 9 positions matching TRBD2. The CDR3 has 15 residues. Germline values: CDR1 MNHEY, CDR2 SVGAGI. The junction had 8 bases not matched to a gene; V was cut back by 7 bases and J by 1 base. This CDR3 reads CASKASGVGSYEQYF. The CDR3 nucleotides are TGTGCCAGCAAGGCTAGCGGGGTGGGTTCCTACGAGCAGTACTTC.

J is TRBJ1-1 and V is TRBV7-7, with 8 bases identical to TRBD1. The CDR3 spans 13 residues. Germline V CDR1 and CDR2: SSHAT, FNYEAQ (reference sequence). J was trimmed by 5 bases and V by 2 bases; bases with no gene match: 1. The chain's CDR3 is CASSLTGGTEAFF. The CDR3, as DNA: TGTGCCAGCAGCTTAACAGGGGGTACTGAAGCTTTCTTT.